This TCR beta chain stems from a study of shared clonotypes between healthy human individuals. The junction had 3 bases not matched to a gene; V was cut back by 5 bases and J by 7 bases. This CDR3 is built from 13 residues. In germline, CDR1 is LGHNA, CDR2 YSLEER. Naive CD8 isolation took CD45RO-negative cells positively selected for CCR7 and excluded terminally differentiated effector memory CD45RA+ cells. In this sample, this clone turned up once. Libraries were prepared by immunoSEQ multiplex PCR; TCRdb keeps only in-frame clonotypes and omits some of them. The sample has some 800,000 clones, almost 95% seen once; the top ten hold 24%.

Sequencing input: naive CD8+ T cells sorted from blood. V gene TRBV4-3 combines with J gene TRBJ2-5, with TRBD1 matching 11 bases. The receptor comes from a man under 40 in good health. CDR3 sequence: CASSTGQGGTQYF. DNA for the CDR3: TGCGCCAGCAGCACGGGACAGGGGGGGACCCAGTACTTC.